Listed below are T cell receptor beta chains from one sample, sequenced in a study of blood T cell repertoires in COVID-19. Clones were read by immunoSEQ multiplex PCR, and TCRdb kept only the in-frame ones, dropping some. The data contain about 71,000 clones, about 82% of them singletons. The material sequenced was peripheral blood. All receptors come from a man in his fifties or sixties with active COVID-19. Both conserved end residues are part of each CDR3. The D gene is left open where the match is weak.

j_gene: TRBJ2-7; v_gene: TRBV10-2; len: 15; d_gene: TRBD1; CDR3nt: TGCGCCAGCAGTGGGACAGGGGGGATCTCCTACGAGCAGTACTTC; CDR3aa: CASSGTGGISYEQYF
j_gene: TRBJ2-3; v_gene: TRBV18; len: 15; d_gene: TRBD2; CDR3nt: TGTGCCAGCTCACCGAGAGCGGGGGGCACAGATACGCAGTATTTT; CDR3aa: CASSPRAGGTDTQYF
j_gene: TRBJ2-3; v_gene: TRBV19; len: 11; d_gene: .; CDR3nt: TGTGCCAGTAGTACGTCCGATACGCAGTATTTT; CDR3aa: CASSTSDTQYF
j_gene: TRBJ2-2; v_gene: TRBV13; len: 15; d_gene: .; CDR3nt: TGTGCCAGCAGCTTAGATAGCGCGAACACCGGGGAGCTGTTTTTT; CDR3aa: CASSLDSANTGELFF
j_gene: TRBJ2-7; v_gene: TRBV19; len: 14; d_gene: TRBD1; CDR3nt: TGTGCCAGTAGTACGGACAGGGGTCTAAGCGAGCAGTACTTC; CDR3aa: CASSTDRGLSEQYF
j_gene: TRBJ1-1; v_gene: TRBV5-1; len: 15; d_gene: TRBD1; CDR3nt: TGCGCCAGCAGCTCCGGACAGGGATTGGACACTGAAGCTTTCTTT; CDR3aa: CASSSGQGLDTEAFF
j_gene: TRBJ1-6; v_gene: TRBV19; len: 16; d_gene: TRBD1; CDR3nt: TGTGCCAGTAGTATTAGGACAGGGGAGCGAAATTCACCCCTCCACTTT; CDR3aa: CASSIRTGERNSPLHF
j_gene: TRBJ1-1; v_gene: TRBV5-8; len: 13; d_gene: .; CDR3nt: TGTGCCAGCAGTCGCACGGTGAACACTGAAGCTTTCTTT; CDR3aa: CASSRTVNTEAFF
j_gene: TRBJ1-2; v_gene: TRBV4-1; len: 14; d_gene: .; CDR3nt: TGCGCCAGCAGCCAACTGGGGGGGGTCGAGGGCTACACCTTC; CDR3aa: CASSQLGGVEGYTF
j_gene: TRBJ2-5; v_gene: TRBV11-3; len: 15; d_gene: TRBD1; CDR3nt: TGTGCCAGCAGCCCCCGAGGGACAGGCAAAGAGACCCAGTACTTC; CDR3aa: CASSPRGTGKETQYF